These T cell receptor beta chains were read from a single sample in a study of identical twins. Each CDR3 protein gets one entry after TCRdb re-called the 5' RACE reads with MiXCR. The data hold some 1,700,000 distinct CDR3 sequences, with around 33% observed a single time. What was sequenced was cord blood. The receptor set was obtained from a newborn girl in good health. The CDR3 runs from the conserved cysteine through the conserved F or W.

j_call v_call cdr3_aa
TRBJ1-4 TRBV27 CASSPHPGTEKLFF
TRBJ2-3 TRBV24-1 CATSDFREKTDTQYF
TRBJ2-1 TRBV12-3/TRBV12-4 CASRGTSDYNEQFF
TRBJ2-1 TRBV14 CASSTRSLAAHQETQFF
TRBJ2-1 TRBV7-2 CASSPPGLAGAHEQFF
TRBJ1-2 TRBV20-1 CSARAHPGQGAGNGYTF
TRBJ1-2 TRBV15 CATSREDYGYTF
TRBJ2-7 TRBV3-1 CASSQDPTTYEQYF
. TRBV5-8 CASSLAYGYEQYF
TRBJ2-3 TRBV25-1 CASSERDTDTQYF
TRBJ2-1 TRBV25-1 CASSVAKGQGPYNEQFF
TRBJ2-1 TRBV19 CASSMGGSGYNEQFF
TRBJ2-1 TRBV2 CAILTPPNYNEHFF
TRBJ2-1 TRBV10-3 CAISAGARNYNEQFF
TRBJ2-7 TRBV3-1 CASSQGFYEQYF
TRBJ1-2 TRBV29-1 CSAGGGQGNGYTF
TRBJ2-7 TRBV12-3/TRBV12-4 CASSFCRGPCEQYF
TRBJ1-1 TRBV5-6 CASSSILMNTEAFF
TRBJ2-5 TRBV12-3/TRBV12-4 CASKLTGQETQYF
TRBJ2-7 TRBV12-3/TRBV12-4 CASRRSGVHEQYF
TRBJ1-2 TRBV4-1 CASSQVPPFGYGYTF
TRBJ2-1 TRBV9 CASSVGDFYNEQFF
TRBJ1-5 TRBV24-1 CAASDFHGQPQHF
TRBJ2-3 TRBV7-9 CASSFIRQAGADTQYF
TRBJ2-1 TRBV29-1 CSVVGGVSRDGNEQFF